This T cell receptor beta chain was sequenced during a study of radiation and T cells in renal cell carcinoma. Whole-study findings and limits: No pretreatment tumor biopsies were available for baseline clonotypes. Top tumor clonotypes rose in blood 2 weeks post-radiation, then contracted.

A note on this clone: Its target is not known.

Per the germline V gene, CDR1 is LNHDA and CDR2 is SQIVND (reference sequence). The V and J ends lost 4 bases and 7 bases respectively, with 10 bases between them. The CDR3 has 13 amino acids. Sequenced by immunoSEQ multiplex PCR; TCRdb stores in-frame clones only, minus some. Of 130,000 to 150,000 clones listed, 65% to 90% were seen once; the top ten hold around a sixth. Stated time point: blood 4 weeks post-SBRT, at nephrectomy. Treatment meaning: 15 Gy SBRT to primary tumor, nephrectomy 4 weeks later. After SBRT, blood was collected at 2 and 4 weeks, plus baseline. The material was blood, obtained from a patient whose treatment included radiotherapy and nephrectomy. The chain couples TRBV19 to TRBJ2-2, with TRBD2 as a possible D gene (6 bases). This clonotype was obtained from a woman aged 45 to 65 with renal cell carcinoma. This CDR3 is CASSSGLNGELFF. In DNA form, the CDR3 reads TGTGCCAGTAGTAGCGGACTAAACGGGGAGCTGTTTTTT.